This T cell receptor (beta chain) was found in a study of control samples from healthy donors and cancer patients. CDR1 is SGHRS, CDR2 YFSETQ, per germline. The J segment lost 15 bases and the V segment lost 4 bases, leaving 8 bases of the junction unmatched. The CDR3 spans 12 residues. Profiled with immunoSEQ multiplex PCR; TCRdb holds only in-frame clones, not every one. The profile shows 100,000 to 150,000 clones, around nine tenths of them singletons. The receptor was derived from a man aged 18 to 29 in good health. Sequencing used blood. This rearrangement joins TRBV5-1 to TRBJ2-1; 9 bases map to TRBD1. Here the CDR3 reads CASSVPGQGTFF. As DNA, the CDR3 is TGCGCCAGCAGCGTACCGGGACAGGGCACGTTCTTC. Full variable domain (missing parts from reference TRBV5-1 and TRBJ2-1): KAGVTQTPRYLIKTRGQQVTLSCSPISGHRSVSWYQQTPGQGLQFLFEYFSETQRNKGNFPGRFSGRQFSNSRSEMNVSTLELGDSALYLCASSVPGQGTFFGPGTRLTVL.